These T cell receptor beta chains were read from a single sample in a study of Graves' ophthalmopathy and Graves' hyperthyroidism. TCRdb redid the calling of the multiplex PCR reads with MiXCR, one entry per CDR3 protein. The table lists about 240,000 distinct CDR3 sequences, around 50% of them singletons. The sample comprised peripheral blood. The receptors derive from an adult man with Graves' ophthalmopathy. Both conserved end residues are part of each CDR3. D genes are given only for firm matches. Clone sizes are given selectively: once, few, many, or a class where the clone is expanded.

CDR3,DNA,J,size,D,V
CASKTRANTGELFF,TGCGCCAGCAAAACTAGGGCGAACACCGGGGAGCTGTTTTTT,TRBJ2-2,few,NA,TRBV5-1
CDSSSTPPGTGAYEQYF,TGTGACAGCAGCTCGACCCCTCCGGGGACAGGGGCTTACGAGCAGTACTTC,TRBJ2-7,NA,TRBD1,TRBV7-8
CASSPGRTRSSGVNVLTF,TGTGCCAGCAGTCCAGGCCGGACACGCTCCTCTGGGGTCAACGTCCTGACTTTC,TRBJ2-6,NA,NA,TRBV7-9
CASSGPRGDTEAFF,TGTGCCAGCTCAGGGCCTCGGGGAGACACTGAAGCTTTCTTT,TRBJ1-1,NA,NA,TRBV18
CASSVGSQGYSPLHF,TGTGCCAGCAGCGTAGGATCACAGGGGTATTCACCCCTCCACTTT,TRBJ1-6,NA,TRBD1,TRBV9
CAISHMGLAGDEQYF,TGTGCCATCAGCCACATGGGACTAGCGGGTGACGAGCAGTACTTC,TRBJ2-7,NA,TRBD2,TRBV10-3
CASSAVSAFF,TGTGCCAGCAGCGCGGTATCAGCTTTCTTT,TRBJ1-1,few,NA,TRBV5-8
CASSALGYEQYF,TGTGCCAGTAGTGCCCTGGGTTACGAGCAGTACTTC,TRBJ2-7,NA,NA,TRBV19
CASSLRSGRSTLHF,TGTGCCAGCAGCCTCCGTTCGGGGAGATCAACCCTCCACTTT,TRBJ1-6,few,NA,TRBV28
CASGLYSLAGGYGETQYF,TGTGCTAGTGGTTTGTATTCCCTAGCGGGAGGTTACGGAGAGACCCAGTACTTC,TRBJ2-5,NA,TRBD2,TRBV12-3/TRBV12-4
CASSILRYQETQYF,TGCGCCAGCAGCATCCTACGGTACCAAGAGACCCAGTACTTC,TRBJ2-5,few,NA,TRBV10-2
CASRTDRPYGYTF,TGTGCCAGCAGGACCGACAGGCCCTATGGCTACACCTTC,TRBJ1-2,NA,NA,TRBV6-1
CASSGGINEKLFF,TGTGCCAGCAGTGGTGGGATTAATGAAAAACTGTTTTTT,TRBJ1-4,NA,NA,TRBV10-2
CASSYSRDTGELFF,TGTGCCAGCAGTTACTCTCGGGACACCGGGGAGCTGTTTTTT,TRBJ2-2,few,NA,TRBV6-5
CASSSPAGNTIYF,TGTGCCAGCAGCTCCCCGGCAGGAAACACCATATATTTT,TRBJ1-3,once,NA,TRBV9
CATSGGTLTNYGYTF,TGTGCCACCAGTGGTGGGACACTTACTAACTATGGCTACACCTTC,TRBJ1-2,many,NA,TRBV24-1
CASRPGTANTGELFF,TGTGCCAGCAGGCCCGGGACAGCGAACACCGGGGAGCTGTTTTTT,TRBJ2-2,many,TRBD1,TRBV7-9
CATSGSGQGIDGYTF,TGTGCCACCAGTGGATCAGGACAGGGAATCGATGGCTACACCTTC,TRBJ1-2,few,TRBD1,TRBV24-1
CAISRDQPGDTQYF,TGTGCCATCAGTAGGGACCAACCGGGGGATACGCAGTATTTT,TRBJ2-3,NA,NA,TRBV10-3
CARGLAGGDEQFF,TGTGCTAGAGGGCTAGCGGGGGGGGATGAGCAGTTCTTC,TRBJ2-1,NA,TRBD2,TRBV24-1
CAAETRDRVMGNQPQHF,TGTGCCGCTGAAACGCGGGACAGAGTTATGGGCAATCAGCCCCAGCATTTT,TRBJ1-5,NA,TRBD1,TRBV7-8
CASRRDLPNSPLHF,TGTGCCAGCAGGAGGGACTTACCGAATTCACCCCTCCACTTT,TRBJ1-6,NA,NA,TRBV2
CAIVGRTGANVLTF,TGTGCCATCGTGGGGCGAACTGGGGCCAACGTCCTGACTTTC,TRBJ2-6,NA,NA,TRBV6-5
CASSVSVPPTYEQYF,TGTGCCAGCAGCGTAAGTGTCCCACCTACCTACGAGCAGTACTTC,TRBJ2-7,many,NA,TRBV9
CSAKYQGVGYGYTF,TGCAGTGCTAAATACCAGGGGGTAGGCTATGGCTACACCTTC,TRBJ1-2,few,TRBD1,TRBV20-1
CASSTTSGASYEQYF,TGTGCCAGTAGTACAACTAGCGGAGCCTCCTACGAGCAGTACTTC,TRBJ2-7,NA,TRBD2,TRBV19
CASSQVAATEAFF,TGCGCCAGCAGCCAAGTTGCGGCCACTGAAGCTTTCTTT,TRBJ1-1,once,NA,TRBV4-1
CASIRQGSDYGYTF,TGCGCCAGCATTAGACAGGGGAGCGACTATGGCTACACCTTC,TRBJ1-2,NA,TRBD1,TRBV10-2
CASSTGGDGLYEQYF,TGTGCCAGTAGTACGGGCGGGGACGGACTCTACGAGCAGTACTTC,TRBJ2-7,NA,NA,TRBV19
CASLEGQGASYTF,TGTGCCAGTCTGGAGGGACAGGGGGCAAGCTACACCTTC,TRBJ1-2,NA,TRBD1,TRBV19
CASSQGDGYTF,TGCGCCAGCAGCCAAGGGGATGGCTACACCTTC,TRBJ1-2,few,NA,TRBV4-3
CASSRWTRGSNQPQHF,TGTGCCAGCAGCCGGTGGACCCGAGGGAGCAATCAGCCCCAGCATTTT,TRBJ1-5,few,NA,TRBV7-9
CSPGQGGYEQYF,TGCAGCCCCGGACAGGGAGGCTACGAGCAGTACTTC,TRBJ2-7,NA,TRBD1,TRBV29-1
CASSSWEGLSGYTF,TGTGCCAGCAGCTCTTGGGAGGGATTGAGTGGCTACACCTTC,TRBJ1-2,few,NA,TRBV5-4
CASSPGQGFHEQYF,TGCGCCAGCAGTCCGGGACAGGGGTTCCACGAGCAGTACTTC,TRBJ2-7,few,TRBD1,TRBV10-1
CASSLLAAAGELFF,TGTGCCAGCAGCCTGCTAGCCGCTGCCGGGGAGCTGTTTTTT,TRBJ2-2,NA,NA,TRBV7-9
CAGSLAGLKQETQYF,TGTGCCGGCAGCTTAGCGGGACTTAAACAAGAGACCCAGTACTTC,TRBJ2-5,NA,TRBD2,TRBV7-2
CASSLAGTGDGYTF,TGCGCCAGCAGCTTGGCCGGGACAGGGGATGGCTACACCTTC,TRBJ1-2,NA,TRBD1,TRBV5-1
CASSLGPVSNEKLFF,TGCGCCAGCAGCTTGGGGCCAGTATCTAATGAAAAACTGTTTTTT,TRBJ1-4,NA,NA,TRBV5-1
CASSDVGLYEQYF,TGTGCCAGTAGTGATGTCGGCTTATACGAGCAGTACTTC,TRBJ2-7,few,NA,TRBV19
CASSYGQVGNSPLHF,TGTGCCAGCAGTTACGGTCAGGTTGGCAATTCACCCCTCCACTTT,TRBJ1-6,NA,NA,TRBV10-3
CASSSRDRGSGGANVLTF,TGTGCCAGTAGTTCCCGGGACAGGGGGTCTGGTGGGGCCAACGTCCTGACTTTC,TRBJ2-6,NA,TRBD1,TRBV19